The clone carrying this TCR beta chain occurred many times. The data were obtained in a study of patients and donors after allogeneic stem cell transplantation. Germline V CDR1 and CDR2: MNHEY, SMNVEV (reference sequence). V lost 5 bases, J lost 4 bases, and 17 bases lay in between. This CDR3 comprises 15 residues. Each CDR3 protein is one row after TCRdb ran MiXCR on the RT-PCR reads. The sample records about 960,000 distinct CDR3 sequences, more than 15% being singletons. This rearrangement joins TRBV27 to TRBJ1-1; possible D gene TRBD1, 6 bases. The sequencing input was blood, either unsorted or a sorted T cell fraction (not recorded which). This clonotype was obtained from a human donor who was either an allogeneic HSCT recipient or a stem cell or donor lymphocyte infusion donor (not recorded which). It is not recorded whose cells these are; they may come from a transplant donor. The CDR3 loop reads CASSPGFGGGTEAFF. For the CDR3, the DNA is TGTGCCAGCAGTCCGGGGTTTGGGGGCGGCACTGAAGCTTTCTTT.